These T cell receptor beta chains were read from a single sample in a study of blood T cell repertoires in COVID-19. The assay was immunoSEQ multiplex PCR, and TCRdb's table has in-frame clones only and misses some. The sample lists approximately 350,000 clones; about 89% were seen once. Material for sequencing was peripheral blood. Receptors originate from a middle-aged man with acute or convalescent COVID-19. The CDR3 runs from the conserved cysteine through the conserved F or W. The D gene is left open where the match is weak. Part of the rows lack a size; the others show once, few, many or a class for expanded clones.

>.|TRBJ2-3|.|TRBV2
CASRHAQGPYTDTQYF
TGTGCCAGCAGACATGCCCAGGGGCCTTACACAGATACGCAGTATTTT
>TRBD1|TRBJ1-6|once|TRBV28
CASSSQGEGAVSSPLHF
TGTGCCAGCAGTTCCCAAGGTGAGGGGGCCGTGAGTTCACCCCTCCACTTT
>.|TRBJ1-3|.|TRBV5-1
CASSLSAESTIYF
TGCGCCAGCAGCTTGTCCGCGGAAAGCACCATATATTTT
>.|TRBJ2-3|.|TRBV4-1
CASSQTGLTDTQYF
TGCGCCAGCAGCCAAACAGGGTTGACAGATACGCAGTATTTT
>.|TRBJ2-1|.|TRBV15
CATSLRRVSYNEQFF
TGTGCCACCAGCCTCCGCAGGGTTTCCTACAATGAGCAGTTCTTC
>TRBD1|TRBJ1-5|.|TRBV28
CASSFRDRGPNQPQHF
TGTGCCAGCAGTTTCCGGGACAGGGGGCCGAATCAGCCCCAGCATTTT
>.|TRBJ1-1|.|TRBV5-1
CASSLGGEAFF
TGCGCCAGCAGCTTGGGAGGGGAAGCTTTCTTT
>.|TRBJ1-2|.|TRBV29-1
CSVETGSASSYTF
TGCAGCGTTGAGACAGGTTCGGCTTCTAGCTACACCTTC
>.|TRBJ2-1|.|TRBV15
CATSRDEDEQFF
TGTGCCACCAGCAGAGATGAGGATGAGCAGTTCTTC
>.|TRBJ2-5|.|TRBV24-1
CATSDVGINRAQYF
TGTGCCACCAGTGATGTCGGGATAAACCGGGCCCAGTACTTC
>.|TRBJ1-5|.|TRBV19
CASSMRVNQPQHF
TGTGCCAGTAGTATGAGGGTCAATCAGCCCCAGCATTTT
>.|TRBJ1-5|.|TRBV9
CASSVGGSSNQPQHF
TGTGCCAGCAGCGTAGGGGGCAGTAGCAATCAGCCCCAGCATTTT
>TRBD1|TRBJ2-7|.|TRBV4-1
CASSQVRGRMVSYEQYF
TGCGCCAGCAGCCAAGTCAGGGGGCGTATGGTGTCCTACGAGCAGTACTTC
>TRBD1|TRBJ1-5|.|TRBV29-1
CSVGYGTGTNQPQHF
TGCAGCGTGGGCTACGGGACAGGGACTAATCAGCCCCAGCATTTT
>.|TRBJ2-5|.|TRBV29-1
CSGAGQETQYF
TGCAGCGGGGCGGGCCAAGAGACCCAGTACTTC
>.|TRBJ2-3|.|TRBV7-9
CASSFTGDNADTQYF
TGTGCCAGCAGCTTTACAGGAGATAATGCAGATACGCAGTATTTT
>TRBD2|TRBJ2-7|.|TRBV6-2/TRBV6-3
CASSDGTSGRAYEQYF
TGTGCCAGCAGCGACGGGACTAGCGGGAGGGCCTACGAGCAGTACTTC
>.|TRBJ2-2|few|TRBV10-2
CASSESGQLANTGELFF
TGCGCCAGCAGTGAGTCGGGTCAACTAGCGAACACCGGGGAGCTGTTTTTT
>TRBD1|TRBJ2-7|.|TRBV6-5
CASSYLGTESYEQYF
TGTGCCAGCAGTTACCTTGGGACAGAGTCCTACGAGCAGTACTTC
>.|TRBJ1-1|.|TRBV7-2
CASSPNRPGYEAFF
TGTGCCAGCAGCCCTAATCGGCCGGGTTATGAAGCTTTCTTT
>TRBD1|TRBJ1-1|.|TRBV6-5
CASNRQGRTEAFF
TGTGCCAGCAACCGACAGGGTAGGACTGAAGCTTTCTTT
>TRBD1|TRBJ2-3|.|TRBV5-1
CASSLEHRGPDTQYF
TGCGCCAGCAGCTTGGAACACAGGGGCCCAGATACGCAGTATTTT
>TRBD2|TRBJ2-3|.|TRBV24-1
CATLPGSGGLARVVDTQYF
TGTGCCACCCTACCGGGGTCGGGGGGACTAGCGAGGGTTGTAGATACGCAGTATTTT
>TRBD1|TRBJ1-4|.|TRBV27
CASSLTGGFEKLFF
TGTGCCAGCAGTTTGACAGGGGGTTTTGAAAAACTGTTTTTT
>TRBD2|TRBJ2-1|.|TRBV7-9
CASSLAGLAGGGDEQFF
TGTGCCAGCAGCTTAGCGGGACTAGCGGGGGGAGGAGATGAGCAGTTCTTC
>.|TRBJ2-5|.|TRBV12-5
CASGLEYQETQYF
TGTGCTAGTGGTTTGGAGTACCAGGAGACCCAGTACTTC